This TCR beta chain is drawn from a study of blood T cell repertoires in COVID-19. Turning to the study itself: Both acute and convalescent COVID-19 samples were obtained from the United States, Italy and Spain. PBMCs, B-cell-depleted T cells, or T cells provided the cDNA or gDNA that made up the material.

In the authors' workflow: Nucleated cell counts were estimated from reference gene primer amplification. Generated by immunoSEQ multiplex PCR, the TCRdb table keeps only in-frame clones and is missing some. V, J and clone size derive from that table, while D and trimming were established from the DNA sequence. Found here are tens of thousands of clones, approximately 82% of them singletons; the top ten hold about 1.7%. The V gene's germline CDR1 is SGHRS and CDR2 YFSETQ. V dropped 5 bases and J dropped 1 base, with 16 bases sitting between them. The length of the CDR3 is 16 residues. This chain connects TRBV5-1 to TRBJ2-1, with TRBD2 as a possible D gene (6 bases). The sequenced sample was peripheral blood. The clonotype originates from an elderly man with active or convalescent COVID-19. DNA of the CDR3: TGCGCCAGCAGGCCGACGCGGGGCGCGTCCTACAATGAGCAGTTCTTC. Its protein product is CASRPTRGASYNEQFF. Complete variable domain (other parts from reference TRBV5-1 and TRBJ2-1): KAGVTQTPRYLIKTRGQQVTLSCSPISGHRSVSWYQQTPGQGLQFLFEYFSETQRNKGNFPGRFSGRQFSNSRSEMNVSTLELGDSALYLCASRPTRGASYNEQFFGPGTRLTVL.